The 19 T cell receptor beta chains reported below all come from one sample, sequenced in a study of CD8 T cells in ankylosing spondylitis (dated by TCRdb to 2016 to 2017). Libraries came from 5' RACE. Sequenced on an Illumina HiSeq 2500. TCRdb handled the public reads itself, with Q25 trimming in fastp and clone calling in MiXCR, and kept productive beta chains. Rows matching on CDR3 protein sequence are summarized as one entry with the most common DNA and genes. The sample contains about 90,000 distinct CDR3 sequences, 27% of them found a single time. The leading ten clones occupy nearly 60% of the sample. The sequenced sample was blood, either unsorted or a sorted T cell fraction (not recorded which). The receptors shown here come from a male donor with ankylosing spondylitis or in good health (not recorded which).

This CDR3 reads CSARDRRQGARELFF. The DNA of the CDR3 is TGCAGTGCTAGAGATCGTCGACAGGGGGCGAGAGAGCTGTTTTTT. V usage is TRBV20-1 and J usage is TRBJ2-2; the match to TRBD1 covers 10 bases. The CDR3 sequence is 15 residues long. J lost 11 bases, V lost 0 bases, and 9 bases had no gene match. Germline loops: CDR1 DFQATT, CDR2 SNEGSKA (reference sequence).

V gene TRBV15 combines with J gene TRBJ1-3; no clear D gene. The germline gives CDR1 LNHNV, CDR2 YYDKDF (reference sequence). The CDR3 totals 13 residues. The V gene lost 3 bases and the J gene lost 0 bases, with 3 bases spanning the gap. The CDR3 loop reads CATSSDSGNTIYF. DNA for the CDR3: TGTGCCACCAGCAGTGACTCTGGAAACACCATATATTTT.

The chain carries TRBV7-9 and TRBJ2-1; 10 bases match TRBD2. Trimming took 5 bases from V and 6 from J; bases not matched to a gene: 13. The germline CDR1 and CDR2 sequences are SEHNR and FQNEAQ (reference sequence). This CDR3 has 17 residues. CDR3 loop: CASSLGLADSMSNEQFF. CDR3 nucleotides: TGTGCCAGCAGCCTAGGACTAGCGGACTCCATGTCCAATGAGCAGTTCTTC.

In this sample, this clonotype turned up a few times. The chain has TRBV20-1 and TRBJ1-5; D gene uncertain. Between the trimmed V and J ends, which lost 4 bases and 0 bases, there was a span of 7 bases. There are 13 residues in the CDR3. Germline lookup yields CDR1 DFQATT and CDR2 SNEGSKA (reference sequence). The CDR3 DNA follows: TGCAGTGCTAAGAGGTATAGCAATCAGCCCCAGCATTTT. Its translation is CSAKRYSNQPQHF.

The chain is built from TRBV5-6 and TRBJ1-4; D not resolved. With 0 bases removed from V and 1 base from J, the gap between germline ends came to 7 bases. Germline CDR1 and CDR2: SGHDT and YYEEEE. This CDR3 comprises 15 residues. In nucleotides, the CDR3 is TGTGCCAGCAGCTTGGTGGGTTTAACTAATGAAAAACTGTTTTTT. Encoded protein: CASSLVGLTNEKLFF.

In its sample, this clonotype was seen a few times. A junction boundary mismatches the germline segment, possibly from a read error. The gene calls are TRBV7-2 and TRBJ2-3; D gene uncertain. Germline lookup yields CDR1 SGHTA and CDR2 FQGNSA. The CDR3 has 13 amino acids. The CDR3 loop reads CASSLTGADTQFF. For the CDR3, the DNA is TGTGCCAGCAGCTTAACCGGCGCAGATACGCAGTTTTTT.

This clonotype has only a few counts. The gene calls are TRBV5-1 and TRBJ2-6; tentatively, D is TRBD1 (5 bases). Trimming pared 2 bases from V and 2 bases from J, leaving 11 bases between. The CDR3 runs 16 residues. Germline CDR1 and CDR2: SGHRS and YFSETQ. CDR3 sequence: CASSFTPGTGANVLTF. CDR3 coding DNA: TGCGCCAGCAGCTTTACCCCAGGGACTGGGGCCAACGTCCTGACTTTC.

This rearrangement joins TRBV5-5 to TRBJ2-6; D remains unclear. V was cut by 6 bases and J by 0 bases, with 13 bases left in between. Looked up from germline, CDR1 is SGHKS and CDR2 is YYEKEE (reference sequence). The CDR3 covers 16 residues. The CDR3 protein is CASMRQFVSGANVLTF. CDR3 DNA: TGTGCCAGCATGAGGCAATTCGTCTCTGGGGCCAACGTCCTGACTTTC.

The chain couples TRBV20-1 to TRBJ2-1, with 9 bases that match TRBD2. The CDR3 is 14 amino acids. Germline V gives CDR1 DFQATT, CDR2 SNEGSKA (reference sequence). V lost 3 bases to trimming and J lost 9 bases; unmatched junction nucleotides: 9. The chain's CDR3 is CSASGGVAGAEQFF. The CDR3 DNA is TGCAGTGCTAGCGGGGGAGTAGCGGGAGCTGAGCAGTTCTTC.

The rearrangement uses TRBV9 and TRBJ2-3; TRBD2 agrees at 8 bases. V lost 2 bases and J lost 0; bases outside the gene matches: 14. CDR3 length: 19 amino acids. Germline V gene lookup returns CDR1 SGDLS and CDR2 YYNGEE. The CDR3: CASSVHPAGEAISTDTQYF. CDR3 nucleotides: TGTGCCAGCAGCGTTCACCCAGCGGGGGAAGCGATCAGCACAGATACGCAGTATTTT.

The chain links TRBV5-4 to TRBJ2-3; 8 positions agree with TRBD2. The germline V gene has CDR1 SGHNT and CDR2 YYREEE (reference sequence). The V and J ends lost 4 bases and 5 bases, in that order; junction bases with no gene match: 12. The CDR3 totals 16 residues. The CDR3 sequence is CASSIQTGGPEDTQYF. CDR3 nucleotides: TGTGCCAGCAGCATACAGACGGGGGGGCCTGAAGATACGCAGTATTTT.

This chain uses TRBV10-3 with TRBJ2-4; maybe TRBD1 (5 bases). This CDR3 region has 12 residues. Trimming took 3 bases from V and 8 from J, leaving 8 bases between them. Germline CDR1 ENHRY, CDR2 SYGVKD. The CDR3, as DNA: TGTGCCATCAGTGATAGGGGTCACATTCAGTACTTC. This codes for CAISDRGHIQYF.

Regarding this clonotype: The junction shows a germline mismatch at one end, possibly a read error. This CDR3 reads CASSSPQGGTVF. The CDR3 coding sequence is TGTGCCAGCAGTTCCCCTCAAGGAGGGACTGTTTTT. The J gene is TRBJ1-4, the V gene TRBV12-3 or TRBV12-4; D is perhaps TRBD1 (5 bases). CDR3 length: 12 amino acids.

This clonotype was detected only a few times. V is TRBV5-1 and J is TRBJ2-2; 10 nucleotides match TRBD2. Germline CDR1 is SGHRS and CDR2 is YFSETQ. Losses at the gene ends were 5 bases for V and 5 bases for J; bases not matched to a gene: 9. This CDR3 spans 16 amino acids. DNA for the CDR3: TGCGCCAGCAGTCGCTCTAGCGGGAGAGGGACCGGGGAGCTGTTTTTT. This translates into CASSRSSGRGTGELFF.

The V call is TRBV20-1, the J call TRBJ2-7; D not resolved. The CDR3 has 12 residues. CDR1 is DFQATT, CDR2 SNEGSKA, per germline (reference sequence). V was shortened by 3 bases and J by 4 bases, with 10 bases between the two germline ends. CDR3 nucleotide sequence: TGCAGTGCTAGGTTTCTGGAGTACGAGCAGTACTTC. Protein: CSARFLEYEQYF.

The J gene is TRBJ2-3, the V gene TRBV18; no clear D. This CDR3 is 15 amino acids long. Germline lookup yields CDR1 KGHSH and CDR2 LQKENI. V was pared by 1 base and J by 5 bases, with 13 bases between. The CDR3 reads CASSPRGTRGDTQYF. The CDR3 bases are TGTGCCAGCTCACCACGAGGTACTCGAGGAGATACGCAGTATTTT.

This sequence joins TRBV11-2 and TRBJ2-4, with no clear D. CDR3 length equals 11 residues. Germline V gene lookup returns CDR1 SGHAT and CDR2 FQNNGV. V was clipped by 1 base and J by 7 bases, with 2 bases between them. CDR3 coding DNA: TGTGCCAGCAGCTTAGGGAACATTCAGTACTTC. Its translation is CASSLGNIQYF.

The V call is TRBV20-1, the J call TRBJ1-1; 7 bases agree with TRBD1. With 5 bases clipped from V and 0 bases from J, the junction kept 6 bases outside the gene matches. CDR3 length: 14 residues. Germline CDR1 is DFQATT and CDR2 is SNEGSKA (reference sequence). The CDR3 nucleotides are TGCAGTGCTCAGACGACAGGGCTGAACACTGAAGCTTTCTTT. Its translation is CSAQTTGLNTEAFF.

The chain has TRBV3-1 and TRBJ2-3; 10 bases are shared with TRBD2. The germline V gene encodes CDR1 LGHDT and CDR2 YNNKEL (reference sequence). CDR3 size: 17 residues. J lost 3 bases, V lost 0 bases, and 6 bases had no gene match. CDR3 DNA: TGTGCCAGCAGCCAAGATCCCCTAGCGGGAGCGACAGATACGCAGTATTTT. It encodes CASSQDPLAGATDTQYF.